This T cell receptor (beta chain) derives from a study of T cells in localized non-small cell lung cancer. Study conclusions and caveats: When the top 100 tumor clones were examined, a median approximately 57 of them also appeared in the adjacent lung, which was paired and uninvolved. Blood T cell density predicted longer survival; adjacent-lung clonality, shorter. Sequencing was restricted to one tumor region; therefore, heterogeneity remains possible. In uninvolved adjacent lung, T cell clonality reached its highest value, exceeding tumor.

In the case of this clone: The target antigen is unknown.

The CDR3 length is 15 residues. Germline lookup yields CDR1 SQVTM and CDR2 ANQGSEA. V lost 0 bases to trimming and J lost 6 bases; unmatched junction nucleotides: 9. The assay was immunoSEQ multiplex PCR, and TCRdb's table has in-frame clones only and misses some. The repertoire holds about 43,000 clones, with 75% to 95% as singletons. The sequences come from PBMCs, collected before any cancer treatment. This TCR was recovered from a woman between 40 and 69 years old with stage II lung adenocarcinoma. The chain is built from TRBV29-1 and TRBJ1-2; 8 bases line up with TRBD1. The CDR3: CSVEDGVRGRDGYTF. CDR3 DNA sequence: TGCAGCGTTGAAGACGGGGTCAGGGGGCGCGATGGCTACACCTTC.